One and the same sample provided the 20 T cell receptor beta chains below, sequenced in a study of CD8 T cells in Susac syndrome. The authors reverse transcribed roughly 0.5 to 1 ug RNA with random hexamers. TCRdb processed the immunoSEQ multiplex PCR reads anew with MiXCR; each CDR3 protein has one entry. The repertoire has 200,000 to 250,000 distinct CDR3 sequences, roughly 96% of them found once; the top ten carry 0.085% to 0.095%. Sequenced input: CD4+ T cells from PBMCs. The receptors stem from a human donor with multiple sclerosis.

This chain links TRBV5-1 with TRBJ1-2, with 7 bases matching TRBD1. The CDR3 spans 14 residues. V dropped 3 bases and J dropped 8; count of bases not matched to a gene: 10. Germline CDR1 is SGHRS and CDR2 is YFSETQ. CDR3 protein: CASSSTGFEQGYTF. The CDR3 DNA reads TGCGCCAGCAGCTCGACAGGGTTTGAGCAGGGCTACACCTTC.

The chain links TRBV29-1 to TRBJ2-7; weak D call: TRBD1 (5 bases). The CDR3 is 12 amino acids. Looked up from germline, CDR1 is SQVTM and CDR2 is ANQGSEA. Trimming removed 4 bases at V and 2 bases at J, with 9 bases between. The chain's CDR3 is CSVGQGTYEQYF. CDR3 in DNA: TGCAGCGTTGGCCAGGGTACCTACGAGCAGTACTTC.

The genes are TRBV23-1 and TRBJ2-5; tentative D call: TRBD1 (8 bases). TRBV23-1 is an ORF, and what it does is uncertain. V was clipped by 4 bases and J by 2 bases, with 32 bases between them. This CDR3 comprises 21 residues. In DNA form, the CDR3 reads TGCGCCAGCAGTCGTTTCCTGCGGGGGTTTAAAGGGGACAGGAATCAAGAGACCCAGTACTTC. This translates into CASSRFLRGFKGDRNQETQYF.

Here the CDR3 DNA reads TGTGCACAACAGCAGCCCCAGCATTTT. Its translation is CAQQQPQHF. V gene TRBV12-2 combines with J gene TRBJ1-5. TRBV12-2 is annotated as a pseudogene. This CDR3 is built from 9 residues.

This clonotype showed up just once. The genes are TRBV7-8 and TRBJ2-7; 11 bases match TRBD2. Germline lookup yields CDR1 SGHVS and CDR2 FQNEAQ. The CDR3 totals 18 residues. With V trimmed by 4 bases and J by 3 bases, 14 bases remained unmatched. CDR3 amino acids: CASSSLITRLAGYYEQYF. The CDR3 nucleotides are TGTGCCAGCAGCTCCCTCATCACTCGACTAGCGGGGTACTACGAGCAGTACTTC.

The chain links TRBV12-3 or TRBV12-4 to TRBJ2-2; a possible D gene is TRBD2 (7 bases). V lost 5 bases and J lost 5, with 15 bases in between. The CDR3 length is 15 residues. Here the CDR3 reads CASSPMGGATGELFF. The CDR3 DNA is TGTGCCAGCAGTCCCATGGGGGGGGCTACCGGGGAGCTGTTTTTT.

V and J are TRBV24-1 and TRBJ2-2; D is uncertain. Looked up from germline, CDR1 is KGHDR and CDR2 is SFDVKD. The length of the CDR3 is 17 residues. The V end was cut by 8 bases, the J end by 3 bases, with 21 bases between. CDR3 loop: CATIRCVNRRYTGELFF. For the CDR3, the DNA is TGTGCCACCATCCGGTGCGTCAACCGTCGATACACCGGGGAGCTGTTTTTT.

V usage is TRBV9 and J usage is TRBJ2-3, with a possible D match to TRBD2 (6 bases). This CDR3 is built from 16 residues. Germline CDR1 is SGDLS and CDR2 is YYNGEE. V shed 0 bases and J shed 3 bases, with 14 bases lying between them. The DNA for the CDR3 is TGTGCCAGCAGCGTAGGAGTGGGAGGTAGGACAGATACGCAGTATTTT. Protein sequence: CASSVGVGGRTDTQYF.

The V gene is TRBV20-1, the J gene TRBJ2-1, with TRBD2 matching over 11 bases. Germline V gene sequence: CDR1 DFQATT, CDR2 SNEGSKA (reference sequence). The trim removed 5 bases at V and 4 bases at J, leaving 4 bases unmatched. The CDR3 spans 14 residues. Here the CDR3 reads CSAGSGRDYNEQFF. CDR3 in DNA: TGCAGTGCTGGTAGCGGGAGGGATTACAATGAGCAGTTCTTC.

This chain joins TRBV10-1 and TRBJ2-3, with 12 bases matching TRBD1. Germline V gene data show CDR1 as WNHNN and CDR2 as SYGVQD (reference sequence). Unmatched junction bases numbered 6, after V lost 6 bases and J lost 8 bases. CDR3 length: 14 amino acids. CDR3 loop: CASRSGTGGGTQYF. The DNA of the CDR3 is TGCGCCAGCAGGTCCGGGACAGGGGGCGGTACGCAGTATTTT.

This rearrangement joins TRBV5-4 to TRBJ2-3; the D gene is possibly TRBD2 (5 bases). Trimming stripped 3 bases from V and 6 bases from J, with 8 bases between. Germline V gene data show CDR1 as SGHNT and CDR2 as YYREEE (reference sequence). The CDR3 has 12 amino acids. The CDR3: CASSSLADTQYF. DNA of the CDR3: TGTGCCAGCAGCTCGTTAGCGGATACGCAGTATTTT.

This clonotype was picked up one time. The chain links TRBV18 to TRBJ2-5; D not certain. V lost 7 bases, J lost 0 bases, and 24 bases lay in between. The CDR3 covers 18 residues. Looked up from germline, CDR1 is KGHSH and CDR2 is LQKENI. As DNA, the CDR3 is TGTGCCAGCTTCCCACTGGGCCCGGCGCAGCGCAACCAAGAGACCCAGTACTTC. Translating gives CASFPLGPAQRNQETQYF.

This clonotype was observed a few times. V is TRBV7-2 and J is TRBJ2-1; D ambiguous. V was clipped by 5 bases and J by 0 bases, with 2 bases between them. The CDR3 has 12 residues. In germline, CDR1 is SGHTA, CDR2 FQGNSA. CDR3 DNA sequence: TGTGCCAGCAGCCGCTCCTACAATGAGCAGTTCTTC. Protein: CASSRSYNEQFF.

The genes are TRBV20-1 and TRBJ2-3; D unclear. CDR1 and CDR2 from the germline V gene are DFQATT and SNEGSKA (reference sequence). CDR3 length: 13 residues. V lost 0 bases and J 6 bases, leaving 10 bases between the germline ends. As DNA, the CDR3 is TGCAGTGCTAGAGACGCGCCGTGGGATACGCAGTATTTT. Its protein product is CSARDAPWDTQYF.

The chain links TRBV10-1 to TRBJ2-7; maybe TRBD2 (6 bases). CDR1 and CDR2 from the germline V gene are WNHNN and SYGVQD (reference sequence). Between the trimmed V and J ends, which lost 3 bases and 0 bases, there was a span of 12 bases. This CDR3 is 15 amino acids long. The CDR3 region is CASSDGGAYSYEQYF. CDR3 coding DNA: TGCGCCAGCAGTGACGGCGGGGCGTACTCCTACGAGCAGTACTTC.

Note on this clonotype: An end of the junction does not agree with germline; a read error may underlie this. The chain joins TRBV7-7 to TRBJ2-3, with 10 nucleotides matching TRBD1. Germline V gives CDR1 SSHAT, CDR2 FNYEAQ (reference sequence). This CDR3 region has 15 residues. CDR3 nucleotide sequence: TGTGCTAGCAGCCCCGGGACAGGGGATTCAGATACGCAGTATTTT. Protein: CASSPGTGDSDTQYF.

The chain uses TRBV5-1 and TRBJ2-7; no clear D gene. Germline values: CDR1 SGHRS, CDR2 YFSETQ. The CDR3 loop spans 12 amino acids. Trimming took 0 bases from V and 9 from J, leaving 10 bases between them. CDR3 amino acids: CASSLENSWQYF. In nucleotides, the CDR3 is TGCGCCAGCAGCTTGGAGAATAGTTGGCAGTACTTC.

This clonotype has just one count. The rearrangement uses TRBV19 and TRBJ1-5; D unclear. The V gene's germline CDR1 is LNHDA and CDR2 SQIVND (reference sequence). The germline V and J ends were trimmed by 3 bases and 3 bases, with 12 bases remaining between them. CDR3 size: 15 residues. The CDR3 region is CASSISGPINQPQHF. In DNA, the CDR3 is TGTGCCAGTAGTATCTCCGGACCGATCAATCAGCCCCAGCATTTT.

The chain couples TRBV28 to TRBJ2-1, with a tentative D call TRBD2 (5 bases). The V end was cut by 2 bases, the J end by 9 bases, with 14 bases between. The germline gives CDR1 MDHEN, CDR2 SYDVKM. CDR3 length: 14 residues. The CDR3 DNA follows: TGTGCCAGCAGTTTAACTAGTCGGGCGGGTGAGCAGTTCTTC. Translating gives CASSLTSRAGEQFF.

The chain couples TRBV9 to TRBJ2-1; 12 bases fit TRBD1. Germline CDR1 reads SGDLS; CDR2 reads YYNGEE. Unmatched junction bases numbered 7, after V lost 1 base and J lost 8 bases. This CDR3 has 16 amino acids. The CDR3 spells CASSVYSGTGGDEQFF. For the CDR3, the DNA is TGTGCCAGCAGCGTATACTCCGGGACAGGGGGCGATGAGCAGTTCTTC.